This TCR beta chain was captured in a study of response to subunit inactivated influenza vaccine. Overall study findings and caveats: The authors suggested that few new T cells are recruited per seasonal influenza vaccination.

This clonotype has just a few counts. Its matching antigen is unknown. TCRdb re-derived calls from the RT-PCR reads in MiXCR, one entry per CDR3 protein. Here the sample spans fewer than 600,000 distinct CDR3 sequences, 6.5% to 8% being singletons. The CDR3 extends over 14 amino acids. Germline CDR1 SGHVS, CDR2 FNYEAQ. The ends lost 5 bases at V and 6 bases at J; junction bases unmatched: 10. V gene TRBV7-6 combines with J gene TRBJ2-7; 7 bases map to TRBD1. The sequencing used PBMCs from blood, collected 23 to 25 months after vaccination. The sequence derives from a man between 50 and 70 years old who received an inactivated influenza vaccine. Written as DNA, the CDR3 is TGTGCCAGCAGCCAAGGGGGCGCCGCGGTCGAGCAGTACTTC. Translation gives CASSQGGAAVEQYF.